What follows is one TCR beta chain and its context. The source of the sample is a study of blood T cell repertoires in COVID-19. Overall study context: PBMCs, B-cell-depleted T cells, or T cells provided the cDNA or gDNA that made up the material.

V was cut by 3 bases and J by 5 bases, with 4 bases left in between. Germline values: CDR1 SEHNR, CDR2 FQNEAQ (reference sequence). The CDR3 loop spans 11 amino acids. Per the authors' pipeline: Amplification with reference gene primers provided the estimates of nucleated cell counts. TCRdb's table, derived via immunoSEQ multiplex PCR, lists solely in-frame clones and lacks some. The DNA gave D and trimming, while V, J and clone size come from that table. The table records a few hundred thousand clones, around 82% of them present only once. The V and J genes are TRBV7-9 and TRBJ1-1; D not resolved. Sequencing used peripheral blood. The source of this sequence is a woman under 30 with acute or convalescent COVID-19. CDR3 nucleotides: TGTGCCAGCAGCTTGCAGACTGAAGCTTTCTTT. Protein sequence: CASSLQTEAFF.